A single sample gave rise to the 25 T cell receptor beta chains below, sequenced in a study of cytomegalovirus exposure and HLA in healthy donors. 13 Jbeta primers and 60 Vbeta primers were used for the PCR. Sequencing was performed with immunoSEQ multiplex PCR; in TCRdb, only in-frame clones are kept and a portion is missing. The sample shows some 130,000 clones, 76% of them seen only once. The sample consisted of PBMCs. Receptors were obtained from a female donor in good health and CMV-seropositive.

Concerning this clone: Just one base apart from a much larger clone, this may be a read error. The V and J genes are TRBV27 and TRBJ1-1; D call uncertain. V lost 2 bases to trimming and J lost 1 base, with 5 bases between them. Germline lookup yields CDR1 MNHEY and CDR2 SMNVEV (reference sequence). CDR3 length: 13 residues. The CDR3 loop reads CASSLGGNTEAFF. The CDR3 DNA sequence: TGTGCCAGCAGTTTAGGCGGGAACACTGAAGCTTTCTTT.

The J gene is TRBJ2-3, the V gene TRBV14; unclear D gene. Germline CDR1 is SGHDN and CDR2 is FVKESK. Trimming shortened V by 0 bases and J by 0 bases, and 13 bases separated the two germline ends. This CDR3 is built from 17 residues. The CDR3 loop is CASSQDPAATSTDTQYF. In DNA, the CDR3 is TGTGCCAGCAGCCAAGATCCGGCAGCGACTAGCACAGATACGCAGTATTTT.

The chain links TRBV13 to TRBJ2-1; 14 bases are shared with TRBD2. The germline gives CDR1 PRHDT, CDR2 FYEKMQ (reference sequence). CDR3 length: 19 residues. V shed 1 base and J 0 bases; nucleotides not matched to a gene: 5. CDR3 sequence reads: CASSLAGTSGGSSYNEQFF. In DNA, the CDR3 is TGTGCCAGCAGCTTAGCCGGGACTAGCGGGGGTAGCTCCTACAATGAGCAGTTCTTC.

The chain carries TRBV2 and TRBJ2-3, with TRBD2 matching over 8 bases. Germline values: CDR1 SNHLY, CDR2 FYNNEI. V lost 6 bases and J lost 0; bases outside the gene matches: 5. The length of the CDR3 is 15 residues. CDR3 sequence: CASSPSGGSTDTQYF. The DNA of the CDR3 is TGTGCCAGCAGCCCCAGCGGGGGAAGCACAGATACGCAGTATTTT.

The J gene is TRBJ2-7, the V gene TRBV4-1; no clear D gene. Germline CDR1 and CDR2: MGHRA and YSYEKL. The CDR3 has 15 amino acids. The ends were cut back, 1 base at V and 4 bases at J, with 14 bases in the middle. CDR3 DNA sequence: TGCGCCAGCAGCCAAGGGTCAGGTGAACGTTACGAGCAGTACTTC. This codes for CASSQGSGERYEQYF.

The sample holds a few counts of this clone. One end of the junction fails to match germline, which may point to a read error. V usage is TRBV7-9 and J usage is TRBJ2-7; D not resolved. This CDR3 comprises 11 residues. Germline V gene lookup returns CDR1 SEHNR and CDR2 FQNEAQ (reference sequence). The CDR3 sequence: CSSSPSYEQYF. CDR3 DNA: TGTTCCAGCAGCCCATCCTACGAGCAGTACTTC.

The chain uses TRBV27 and TRBJ2-5; 10 bases are shared with TRBD1. The V segment lost 8 bases and the J segment 3 bases; nucleotides outside the gene matches: 3. The CDR3 is 13 amino acids. Germline V lookup: CDR1 MNHEY, CDR2 SMNVEV (reference sequence). CDR3 protein: CASQTGGEETQYF. The CDR3 bases are TGTGCCAGCCAGACAGGGGGCGAAGAGACCCAGTACTTC.

The chain recombines TRBV28 with TRBJ1-6; TRBD1 matches 7 bases. The CDR3 is 15 residues long. V shed 5 bases, J shed 8 bases, and the junction held 9 bases outside the gene matches. Per the germline V gene, CDR1 is MDHEN and CDR2 is SYDVKM. Written as DNA, the CDR3 is TGTGCCAGCAGTACCGGACAGGCAGGGGATTCACCCCTCCACTTT. Protein sequence: CASSTGQAGDSPLHF.

The V gene is TRBV30, the J gene TRBJ1-4, with D unresolved. This CDR3 contains 14 residues. V shed 2 bases and J shed 4 bases, with 11 bases lying between them. The germline CDR1 and CDR2 sequences are GTSNPN and SVGIG (reference sequence). The CDR3 is CAWSQRRSNEKLFF. Here the CDR3 DNA reads TGTGCCTGGAGTCAACGGAGAAGTAATGAAAAACTGTTTTTT.

In its sample, this clone was seen a few times. The chain couples TRBV6-5 to TRBJ1-4; tentatively, D is TRBD1 (5 bases). The length of the CDR3 is 14 residues. Deletions cut 0 bases from V and 7 bases from J, with 9 bases between. The germline V gene encodes CDR1 MNHEY and CDR2 SVGAGI. The CDR3 region is CASSYSQGGEKLFF. The DNA of the CDR3 is TGTGCCAGCAGTTACTCGCAGGGTGGTGAAAAACTGTTTTTT.

V usage is TRBV7-2 and J usage is TRBJ1-1, with D tentatively TRBD1 (6 bases). Germline CDR1 and CDR2: SGHTA and FQGNSA. Trimming stripped 5 bases from V and 1 base from J, with 11 bases between. The CDR3 has 14 amino acids. The CDR3 protein is CASSIQQGNTEAFF. CDR3 nucleotide sequence: TGTGCCAGCAGCATACAACAGGGGAACACTGAAGCTTTCTTT.

The chain joins TRBV2 to TRBJ2-3; D remains ambiguous. The V gene's germline CDR1 is SNHLY and CDR2 FYNNEI. This CDR3 comprises 14 residues. Trimming stripped 1 base from V and 4 bases from J, with 9 bases between. The CDR3 spells CASSEEAPPDTQYF. CDR3 nucleotide sequence: TGTGCCAGCAGTGAAGAAGCCCCTCCAGATACGCAGTATTTT.

The chain's CDR3 is CAWSLDRRYEQYF. The CDR3 nucleotides read TGTGCCTGGAGCCTAGACAGGCGCTACGAGCAGTACTTC. This rearrangement joins TRBV30 to TRBJ2-7; D may be TRBD1 (6 bases). Germline CDR1 GTSNPN, CDR2 SVGIG (reference sequence). The CDR3 spans 13 residues. The V end was cut by 3 bases, the J end by 3 bases, with 12 bases between.

V usage is TRBV5-4 and J usage is TRBJ2-6; 8 positions match TRBD1. Germline V gene lookup returns CDR1 SGHNT and CDR2 YYREEE (reference sequence). The J segment lost 2 bases and the V segment lost 4 bases, leaving 8 bases of the junction unmatched. The CDR3 length is 17 residues. Here the CDR3 reads CASSILSTGAGANVLTF. CDR3 nucleotides: TGTGCCAGCAGCATACTCTCGACAGGGGCTGGGGCCAACGTCCTGACTTTC.

The chain recombines TRBV14 with TRBJ2-3; possible D gene TRBD1, 5 bases. This CDR3 region has 15 residues. Germline CDR1 SGHDN, CDR2 FVKESK. The V and J ends lost 4 bases and 11 bases respectively, with 22 bases between them. The CDR3 coding sequence is TGTGCCAGCAGCCCATCTTCTTCAGGGCAACGTAAGCAGTATTTT. Translated: CASSPSSSGQRKQYF.

This clone has just a few counts. The rearrangement uses TRBV28 and TRBJ1-2; 10 bases are a match to TRBD1. CDR3 size: 15 residues. With 6 bases clipped from V and 4 bases from J, the junction kept 8 bases outside the gene matches. In germline, CDR1 is MDHEN, CDR2 SYDVKM. The DNA of the CDR3 is TGTGCCAGCAGGGAGGGACAGGGGTTCAGCTATGGCTACACCTTC. It codes for CASREGQGFSYGYTF.

This chain joins TRBV28 and TRBJ1-4; possible D gene TRBD1, 6 bases. The germline V gene encodes CDR1 MDHEN and CDR2 SYDVKM. Trimming took 5 bases from V and 8 from J, leaving 18 bases between them. CDR3 length: 15 residues. DNA for the CDR3: TGTGCCAGCAGTCCGTCCGGACAGCTACGGGAAAAACTGTTTTTT. This codes for CASSPSGQLREKLFF. Supplemented by reference TRBV28 and TRBJ1-4, the full variable domain reads DVKVTQSSRYLVKRTGEKVFLECVQDMDHENMFWYRQDPGLGLRLIYFSYDVKMKEKGDIPEGYSVSREKKERFSLILESASTNQTSMYLCASSPSGQLREKLFFGSGTQLSVL.

The chain links TRBV19 to TRBJ2-5, with TRBD1 matching over 9 bases. TRBJ2-7 explains the end of the DNA better; the J call may be wrong. CDR1 is LNHDA and CDR2 is SQIVND in the germline V gene (reference sequence). The CDR3 length is 16 residues. CDR3 nucleotides: TGTGCCAGTAGTACCCTAGGGGGACAGGGAAACTACGAGCAGTACTTC. It encodes CASSTLGGQGNYEQYF.

The J gene is TRBJ2-1, the V gene TRBV2; no clear D. The germline CDR1 and CDR2 sequences are SNHLY and FYNNEI. V lost 4 bases and J lost 2, with 18 bases in between. There are 17 residues in the CDR3. The CDR3 here is CASSGATQLSTYNEQFF. The CDR3 coding sequence is TGTGCCAGCAGTGGGGCCACCCAACTGTCTACCTACAATGAGCAGTTCTTC.

This clone was recorded a few times. V gene TRBV5-4 combines with J gene TRBJ2-5; TRBD2 aligns across 9 bases. Germline trimming cut 6 bases from V and 2 bases from J; bases unmatched to any gene: 14. The CDR3 extends over 17 amino acids. CDR1 and CDR2 (germline): SGHNT, YYREEE (reference sequence). The CDR3: CASNGGEGLAGQETQYF. CDR3 nucleotides: TGTGCCAGCAACGGAGGGGAAGGGCTAGCGGGGCAAGAGACCCAGTACTTC.

This chain joins TRBV27 and TRBJ2-7; the match to TRBD2 covers 8 bases. The CDR3 has 14 amino acids. V trimming: 2 bases; J trimming: 0 bases; junction bases outside the gene matches: 0. The germline V gene encodes CDR1 MNHEY and CDR2 SMNVEV (reference sequence). CDR3 sequence (DNA): TGTGCCAGCAGTTTACTAGCGGGCTCCTACGAGCAGTACTTC. Translated, it gives CASSLLAGSYEQYF.

V is TRBV5-6 and J is TRBJ2-1; D perhaps matches TRBD1 (6 bases). The CDR3 extends over 14 amino acids. The germline gives CDR1 SGHDT, CDR2 YYEEEE. V shed 0 bases and J shed 4 bases, with 8 bases lying between them. The CDR3 DNA reads as TGTGCCAGCAGCTTGGGGACAGATTACAATGAGCAGTTCTTC. Translation gives CASSLGTDYNEQFF.

The V call is TRBV10-3, the J call TRBJ2-3, with 14 bases fitting TRBD2. The CDR3 extends over 17 amino acids. V lost 2 bases to trimming and J lost 9 bases; unmatched junction nucleotides: 10. Germline loops: CDR1 ENHRY, CDR2 SYGVKD. The CDR3 coding sequence is TGTGCCATCAGTGAGGTGTCCGGGACTAGCGGGGGTAGGACGCAGTATTTT. Its translation is CAISEVSGTSGGRTQYF.

The V gene is TRBV14, the J gene TRBJ1-1, with D perhaps TRBD1 (5 bases). CDR1 is SGHDN and CDR2 is FVKESK in the germline V gene. V was shortened by 1 base and J by 6 bases, with 12 bases between the two germline ends. CDR3 size: 14 residues. The CDR3 DNA reads as TGTGCCAGCAGCCAAGCTATTAGGGGCGCTGAAGCTTTCTTT. It is translated as CASSQAIRGAEAFF.

This chain links TRBV5-8 with TRBJ2-7; 8 nucleotides line up with TRBD1. V trimming: 4 bases; J trimming: 0 bases; junction bases outside the gene matches: 3. Per germline, CDR1 SGHTS and CDR2 YDEGEE. The CDR3 extends over 14 amino acids. CDR3 sequence (DNA): TGTGCCAGCAGCAGGACAGGGAGCTCCTACGAGCAGTACTTC. Translated, it gives CASSRTGSSYEQYF.